This T cell receptor (beta chain) comes out of a study of cytomegalovirus exposure and HLA in healthy donors. Study-wide background: The 100 to 150 validation repertoires and the roughly 670 first-cohort repertoires shared a platform, a later analysis reported. Study-wide results and caveats: The tendency of first-cohort TCR clusters to co-occur in the roughly 130 validation repertoires emerged from a later analysis. The classifier reportedly diagnosed cytomegalovirus status with high specificity and sensitivity. Through in vitro validation, a few CMV-associated chains were shown to be specific for CMV antigens.

Profiling relied on immunoSEQ multiplex PCR, and the TCRdb table lists in-frame clones only, not all of them. This table holds 80,000 to 100,000 clones, approximately 84% found once. The CDR3 sequence is 14 residues long. Germline V lookup: CDR1 SQVTM, CDR2 ANQGSEA. V shed 6 bases and J 7 bases; nucleotides not matched to a gene: 8. Concerning this clone: The antigen remains undetermined.

This chain links TRBV29-1 with TRBJ2-1; TRBD2 aligns across 11 bases. The sequence came from a man aged 18 to 30 in good health and CMV-seropositive. The sequenced sample was PBMCs. The chain's CDR3 is CSVGTSGVENEQFF. Written as DNA, the CDR3 is TGCAGCGTAGGGACTAGCGGAGTAGAAAATGAGCAGTTCTTC.